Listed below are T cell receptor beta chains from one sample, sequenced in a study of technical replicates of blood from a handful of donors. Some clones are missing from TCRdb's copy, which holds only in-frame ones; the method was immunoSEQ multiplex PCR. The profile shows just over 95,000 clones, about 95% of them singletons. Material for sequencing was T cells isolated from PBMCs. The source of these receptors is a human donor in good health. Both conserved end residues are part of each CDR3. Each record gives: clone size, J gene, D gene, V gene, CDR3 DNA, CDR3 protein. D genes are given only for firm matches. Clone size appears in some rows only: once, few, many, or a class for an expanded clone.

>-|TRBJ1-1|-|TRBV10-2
TGCGCCAGCTCACGGGGGGACAACACTGAAGCTTTCTTT
CASSRGDNTEAFF
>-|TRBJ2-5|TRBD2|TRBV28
TGTGCCAGCAGTTTTCGACTAGCGGGAGAGGAGACCCAGTACTTC
CASSFRLAGEETQYF
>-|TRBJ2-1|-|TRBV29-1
TGCAGCGTTGCTAGTCGGCTAGCCCTTAATGAGCAGTTCTTC
CSVASRLALNEQFF
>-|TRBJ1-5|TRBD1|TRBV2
TGTGCCAGCAGTGGCTACAGGGGTGGAGGAAGCAATCAGCCCCAGCATTTT
CASSGYRGGGSNQPQHF
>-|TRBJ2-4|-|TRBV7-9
TGTGCCAGCAGCTTAGGGTCGGGAGACATTCAGTACTTC
CASSLGSGDIQYF
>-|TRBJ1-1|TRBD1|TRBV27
TGTGCCAGCAGGAGACAGGGGGCCGACTATATGAACACTGAAGCTTTCTTT
CASRRQGADYMNTEAFF
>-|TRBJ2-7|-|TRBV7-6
TGTGCCAGCAGCAAACTTTACGAGCAGTACTTC
CASSKLYEQYF
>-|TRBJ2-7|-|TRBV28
TGTGCTAGCAGTTTGGCACACTACGAGCAGTACTTC
CASSLAHYEQYF
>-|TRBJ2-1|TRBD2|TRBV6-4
TGTGCCAGCAGTGACTCAGCTAGCGGGTACAATGAGCAGTTCTTC
CASSDSASGYNEQFF
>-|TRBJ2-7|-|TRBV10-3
TGTGCCATCTGGGCTGGTTCATACTCCTACGAGCAGTACTTC
CAIWAGSYSYEQYF
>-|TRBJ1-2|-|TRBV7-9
TGTGCCAGCAGTTTTGCGGGGGGGAATAACTATGGCTACACCTTC
CASSFAGGNNYGYTF
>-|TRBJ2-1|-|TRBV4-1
TGCGCCAGCAGCATGAGGGACTTGAGCTCCTACAATGAGCAGTTCTTC
CASSMRDLSSYNEQFF
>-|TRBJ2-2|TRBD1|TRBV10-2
TGCGCCAGCAGGGAACAGGGGAAGGACACCGGGGAGCTGTTTTTT
CASREQGKDTGELFF
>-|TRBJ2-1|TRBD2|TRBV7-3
TGTGCCAGCAGCCCGAAGAAGCGGGGCTCCTACAATGAGCAGTTCTTC
CASSPKKRGSYNEQFF
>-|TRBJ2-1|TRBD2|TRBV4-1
TGCGCCAGCAGCCAAGCCCGTGTCGCGGGAGGGCTCTACAATGAGCAGTTCTTC
CASSQARVAGGLYNEQFF
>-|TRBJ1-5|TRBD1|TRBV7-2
TGTGCCAGCAGCTTAGACAGGGGAGGTCAGCCCCAGCATTTT
CASSLDRGGQPQHF
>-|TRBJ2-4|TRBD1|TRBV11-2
TGTGCCAGCAGCCCACAGGGGATTGGAAACATTCAGTACTTC
CASSPQGIGNIQYF
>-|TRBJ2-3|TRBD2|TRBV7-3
TGTGCCAGCAGCTTAAGCGGGACTAGCGGGAGGGCCACATCAGATACGCAGTATTTT
CASSLSGTSGRATSDTQYF
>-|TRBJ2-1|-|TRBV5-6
TGTGCCAGCAGCTTGGCCAGAGCGGGTGAGCAGTTCTTC
CASSLARAGEQFF
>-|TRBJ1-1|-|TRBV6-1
TGTGCCAGCAGAACCTCCACCTATAACACTGAAGCTTTCTTT
CASRTSTYNTEAFF
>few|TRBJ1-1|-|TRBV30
TGTGCCTGCAGACCTAGGAACACTGAAGCTTTCTTT
CACRPRNTEAFF
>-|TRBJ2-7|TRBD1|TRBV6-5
TGTGCCAGCAGTTACTGCCAGGGGGACGAGCAGTACTTC
CASSYCQGDEQYF
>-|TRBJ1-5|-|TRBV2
TGTGCCAGCAGTGATGAGGTCCCCGGTGGTCAGCCCCAGCATTTT
CASSDEVPGGQPQHF
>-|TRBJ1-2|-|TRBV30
TGTGCCTGGGCACAGGGAGATGAGAATGGCTACACCTTC
CAWAQGDENGYTF
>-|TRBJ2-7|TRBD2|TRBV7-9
TGTGCCAGCAGCTTAGCTAGCGGGAATTCCTACGAGCAGTACTTC
CASSLASGNSYEQYF
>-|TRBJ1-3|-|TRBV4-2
TGTGCCAGCAGCCATGACTTACAGGCCTCTGGAAACACCATATATTTT
CASSHDLQASGNTIYF
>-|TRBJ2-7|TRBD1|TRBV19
TGTGCCAGTCGCTACCGGGACAGGGGGAGCTACGAGCAGTACTTC
CASRYRDRGSYEQYF
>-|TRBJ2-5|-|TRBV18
TGTGCCAGCTCGGCGGAAGGAGGGAAACAAGAGACCCAGTACTTC
CASSAEGGKQETQYF
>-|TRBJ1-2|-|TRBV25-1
TGTGCCAGCAGTGAAGGTATTAGCCACACCTTC
CASSEGISHTF
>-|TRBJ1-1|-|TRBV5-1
TGCGCCAGCAGCGCCGGACCGGGGAGAACTGAAGCTTTCTTT
CASSAGPGRTEAFF
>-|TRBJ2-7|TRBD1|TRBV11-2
TGTGCCAGCAGCTTATGGACAGGGGACGAGCAGTACTTC
CASSLWTGDEQYF
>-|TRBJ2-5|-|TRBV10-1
TGCGCCAGCAGTGAAGCCGGGGAGGAGACCCAGTACTTC
CASSEAGEETQYF
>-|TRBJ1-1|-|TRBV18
TGTGCCAGCTCACCAGATCGATCGGGCACTGAAGCTTTCTTT
CASSPDRSGTEAFF
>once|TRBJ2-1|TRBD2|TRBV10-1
TGCGCCAGCAGACGGGAGGGCCAAGCCGGGGAGCAGTTCTTC
CASRREGQAGEQFF
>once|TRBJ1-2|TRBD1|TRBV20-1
TGCAGTGCTAGATCAGGGGGTGGCTACACCTTC
CSARSGGGYTF
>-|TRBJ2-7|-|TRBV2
TGTGCCAGCAGTCCGGGACACCTCTACGAGCAGTACTTC
CASSPGHLYEQYF
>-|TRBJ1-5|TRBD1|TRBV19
TGTGCCAGTAGTATATTTACGACAGGGAAGGGCAATCAGCCCCAGCATTTT
CASSIFTTGKGNQPQHF
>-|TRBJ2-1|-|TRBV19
TGTGCCAGTAAATCACAGGGTCTGGATTTTTACAATGAGCAGTTCTTC
CASKSQGLDFYNEQFF
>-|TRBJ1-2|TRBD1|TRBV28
TGTGCCAGCAGACCCGGACAGGGGGTCTATGGCTACACCTTC
CASRPGQGVYGYTF
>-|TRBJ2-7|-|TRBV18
TGTGCCAGCTCACTATTCTCATGGCGGGGTTCCTCCTACGAGCAGTACTTC
CASSLFSWRGSSYEQYF
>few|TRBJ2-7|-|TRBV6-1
TGTGCCAGCAGGCCGTCCGAGGTTGGCGAGCAGTACTTC
CASRPSEVGEQYF
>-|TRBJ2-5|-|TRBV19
TGTGCCAGTAGTATAGAAGCAGGGTGGGCGGAGACCCAGTACTTC
CASSIEAGWAETQYF
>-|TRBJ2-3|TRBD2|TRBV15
TGTGCCACCAGCAGAGATTTCTTAGCGGGAGGAACAGATACGCAGTATTTT
CATSRDFLAGGTDTQYF
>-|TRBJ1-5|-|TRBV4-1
TGCGCCAGCAGCCAAGATATCGGCCCGGGATGGCCCCAGCATTTT
CASSQDIGPGWPQHF